These T cell receptor beta chains were read from a single sample in a study of blood T cell repertoires in COVID-19. Sequencing used immunoSEQ multiplex PCR; TCRdb keeps in-frame clones, though not all of them. The sample has about 300,000 clones, around 82% seen once. Sequenced sample: peripheral blood. These receptors originate from a woman between 50 and 59 years old who had recovered from COVID-19. The CDR3 runs from the conserved cysteine through the conserved F or W. The D gene is left open where the match is weak. Clone size is stated in some rows and not others, as once, few, many or a class when expanded.

clone_size	j_call	d_call	v_call	cdr3_aa	cdr3_nt
once	TRBJ2-5	TRBD2	TRBV20-1	CSASLAGEGRETQYF	TGCAGTGCTAGTTTAGCGGGAGAGGGACGAGAGACCCAGTACTTC
-	TRBJ2-5	TRBD2	TRBV7-3	CASSLGLAGPQETQYF	TGTGCCAGCAGCCTTGGACTAGCGGGCCCCCAAGAGACCCAGTACTTC
-	TRBJ2-2	-	TRBV19	CASSTPGQRTGELFF	TGTGCCAGTAGTACCCCCGGACAGAGGACCGGGGAGCTGTTTTTT
-	TRBJ2-7	-	TRBV7-2	CASSFAGHREQYF	TGTGCCAGCAGCTTCGCGGGGCATCGCGAGCAGTACTTC
-	TRBJ1-2	-	TRBV6-5	CASRGRTTTNYGYTF	TGTGCCAGCCGGGGACGGACTACCACCAACTATGGCTACACCTTC
-	TRBJ1-3	-	TRBV6-2/TRBV6-3	CASSYSREAGNTIYF	TGTGCCAGCAGCTACTCAAGGGAGGCTGGAAACACCATATATTTT
-	TRBJ1-6	-	TRBV5-1	CASSRGGLGSPLHF	TGCGCCAGCAGCCGGGGGGGTCTGGGTTCACCCCTCCACTTT
-	TRBJ1-1	TRBD1	TRBV4-1	CASSLPRDRAFF	TGCGCCAGCAGCCTGCCCCGGGACAGAGCTTTCTTT
many	TRBJ2-3	TRBD1	TRBV6-5	CASSWTGLTDTQYF	TGTGCCAGCAGCTGGACAGGGCTCACAGATACGCAGTATTTT
few	TRBJ1-2	-	TRBV29-1	CSVLRRGAGKQIFNYGYTF	TGCAGCGTTCTCCGCCGGGGGGCGGGTAAGCAAATCTTTAACTATGGCTACACCTTC
few	TRBJ1-5	-	TRBV6-6	CASSSSGALYQPQHF	TGTGCCAGCAGTTCATCAGGGGCTCTCTATCAGCCCCAGCATTTT
-	TRBJ1-4	TRBD1	TRBV27	CASSSIQGGTNEKLFF	TGTGCCAGCAGTTCCATACAGGGGGGAACTAATGAAAAACTGTTTTTT
once	TRBJ2-7	-	TRBV7-2	CASSFSGFGNEQYF	TGTGCCAGCAGCTTTTCAGGGTTCGGAAACGAGCAGTACTTC
-	TRBJ2-3	-	TRBV28	CASQSGNTDTQYF	TGTGCCAGCCAGAGCGGAAACACAGATACGCAGTATTTT
-	TRBJ1-2	-	TRBV6-5	CASSRTGLDYTF	TGTGCCAGCAGTAGAACAGGGCTTGACTACACCTTC
few	TRBJ2-7	-	TRBV7-9	CASSALQNSYEQYF	TGTGCCAGCAGCGCCCTACAGAACTCCTACGAGCAGTACTTC
-	TRBJ2-5	-	TRBV5-1	CASAVGTVTWETQYF	TGCGCCAGCGCCGTTGGGACTGTGACCTGGGAGACCCAGTACTTC
-	TRBJ1-1	TRBD1	TRBV6-2/TRBV6-3	CASSGQGARTEAFF	TGTGCCAGCAGTGGACAGGGGGCGCGCACTGAAGCTTTCTTT
-	TRBJ1-5	-	TRBV7-8	CASSLGPGRLGQPQHF	TGTGCCAGCAGCTTGGGGCCAGGTCGATTGGGCCAGCCCCAGCATTTT
-	TRBJ2-3	TRBD1	TRBV4-1	CASSHMTGTGGYTQYF	TGCGCCAGCAGCCACATGACCGGGACAGGGGGATATACGCAGTATTTT
-	TRBJ2-5	-	TRBV14	CASKEGLVETQYF	TGTGCCAGCAAGGAGGGCTTGGTGGAGACCCAGTACTTC
-	TRBJ2-7	TRBD2	TRBV7-2	CASALLSGSNYEQYF	TGTGCCAGCGCATTGCTGAGCGGGAGTAACTACGAGCAGTACTTC